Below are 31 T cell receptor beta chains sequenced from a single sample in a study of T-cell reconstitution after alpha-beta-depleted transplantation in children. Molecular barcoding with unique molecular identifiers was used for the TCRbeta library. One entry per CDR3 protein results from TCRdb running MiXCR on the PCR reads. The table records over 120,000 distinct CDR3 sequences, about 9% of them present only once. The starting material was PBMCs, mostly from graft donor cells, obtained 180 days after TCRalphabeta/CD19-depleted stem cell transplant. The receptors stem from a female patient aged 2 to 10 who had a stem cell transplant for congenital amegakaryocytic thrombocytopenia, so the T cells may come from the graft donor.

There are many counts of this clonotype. In DNA, the CDR3 is TGCAGTGGCCCCTACGCGGCAGGCACTGAAGCTTTCTTT. Translating gives CSGPYAAGTEAFF. The gene calls are TRBV20-1 and TRBJ1-1, with D hard to call. The CDR3 loop spans 13 amino acids. V was clipped by 7 bases and J by 4 bases, with 16 bases between them. From germline, CDR1 is DFQATT and CDR2 SNEGSKA (reference sequence).

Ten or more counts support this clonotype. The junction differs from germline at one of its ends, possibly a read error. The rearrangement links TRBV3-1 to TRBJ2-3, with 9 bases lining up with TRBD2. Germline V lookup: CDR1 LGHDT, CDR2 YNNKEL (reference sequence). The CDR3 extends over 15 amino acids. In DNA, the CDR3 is TGTGCCAGCAGCCAGACCGGGACTAGCACCGATACGCAGTATTTT. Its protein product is CASSQTGTSTDTQYF.

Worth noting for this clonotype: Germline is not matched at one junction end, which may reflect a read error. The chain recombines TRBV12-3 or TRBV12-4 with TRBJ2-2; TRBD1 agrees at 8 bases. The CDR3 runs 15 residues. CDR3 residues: CSSSLGQGNTGELFF. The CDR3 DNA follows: TGTTCCAGCAGTTTAGGACAGGGCAACACCGGGGAGCTGTTTTTT.

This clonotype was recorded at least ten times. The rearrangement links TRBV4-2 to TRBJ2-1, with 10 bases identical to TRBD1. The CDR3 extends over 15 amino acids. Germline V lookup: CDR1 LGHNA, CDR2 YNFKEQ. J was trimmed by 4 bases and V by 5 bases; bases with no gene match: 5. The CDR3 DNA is TGTGCCAGCAGCTTATTGGGACAGGGGTACAATGAGCAGTTCTTC. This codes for CASSLLGQGYNEQFF.

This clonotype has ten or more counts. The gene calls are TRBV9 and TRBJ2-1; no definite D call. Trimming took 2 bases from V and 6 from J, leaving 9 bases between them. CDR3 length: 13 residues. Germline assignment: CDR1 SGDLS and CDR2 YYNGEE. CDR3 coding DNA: TGTGCCAGCAGCGTTTCGGCAGTCAATGAGCAGTTCTTC. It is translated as CASSVSAVNEQFF.

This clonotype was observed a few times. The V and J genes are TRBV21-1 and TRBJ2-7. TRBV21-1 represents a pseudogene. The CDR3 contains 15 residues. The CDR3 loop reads CASSKALQTSYEQYF. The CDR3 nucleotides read TGTGCCAGCAGCAAAGCATTACAGACCTCCTACGAGCAGTACTTC.

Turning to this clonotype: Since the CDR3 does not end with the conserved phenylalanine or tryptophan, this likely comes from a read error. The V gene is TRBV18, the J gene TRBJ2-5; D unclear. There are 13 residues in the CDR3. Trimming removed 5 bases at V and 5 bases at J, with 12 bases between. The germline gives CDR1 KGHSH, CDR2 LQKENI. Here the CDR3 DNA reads TGTGCCAGCTCATTTTTGGACGGGGAGACCCAGTACTTA. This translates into CASSFLDGETQYL.

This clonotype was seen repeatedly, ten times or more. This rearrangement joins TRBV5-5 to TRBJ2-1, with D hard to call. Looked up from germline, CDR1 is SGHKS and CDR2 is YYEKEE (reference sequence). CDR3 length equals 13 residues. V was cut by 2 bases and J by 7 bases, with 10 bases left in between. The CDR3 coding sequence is TGTGCCAGCAGCTTCGGGCGGCTGAATGAGCAGTTCTTC. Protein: CASSFGRLNEQFF.

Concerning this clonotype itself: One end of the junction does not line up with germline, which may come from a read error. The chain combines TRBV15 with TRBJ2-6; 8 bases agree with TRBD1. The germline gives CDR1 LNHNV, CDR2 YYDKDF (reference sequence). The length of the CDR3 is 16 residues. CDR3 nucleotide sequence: TGTGCCACCAGCAGAGAGACAGGGGCTGGGGCCAACGGCCTGACTTTC. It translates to CATSRETGAGANGLTF.

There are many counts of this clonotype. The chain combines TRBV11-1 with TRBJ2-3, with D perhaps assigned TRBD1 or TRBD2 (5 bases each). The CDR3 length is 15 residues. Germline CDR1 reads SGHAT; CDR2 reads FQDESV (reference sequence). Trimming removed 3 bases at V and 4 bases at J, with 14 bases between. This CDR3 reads CASSFGRESADTQYF. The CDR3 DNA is TGTGCCAGCAGCTTTGGCAGGGAGTCTGCAGATACGCAGTATTTT.

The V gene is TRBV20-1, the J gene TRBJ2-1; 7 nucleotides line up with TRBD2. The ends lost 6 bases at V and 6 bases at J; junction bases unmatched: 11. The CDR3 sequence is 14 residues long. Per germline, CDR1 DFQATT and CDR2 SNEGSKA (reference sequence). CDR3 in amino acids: CSAALAGDSNEQFF. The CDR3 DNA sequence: TGCAGTGCCGCACTGGCGGGAGACAGCAATGAGCAGTTCTTC.

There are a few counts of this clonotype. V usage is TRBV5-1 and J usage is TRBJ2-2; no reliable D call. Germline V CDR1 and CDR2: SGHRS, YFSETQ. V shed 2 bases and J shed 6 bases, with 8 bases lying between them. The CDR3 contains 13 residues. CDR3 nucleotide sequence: TGCGCCAGCAGCTTCGGTGCGTCCGGGGAGCTGTTTTTT. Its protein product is CASSFGASGELFF.

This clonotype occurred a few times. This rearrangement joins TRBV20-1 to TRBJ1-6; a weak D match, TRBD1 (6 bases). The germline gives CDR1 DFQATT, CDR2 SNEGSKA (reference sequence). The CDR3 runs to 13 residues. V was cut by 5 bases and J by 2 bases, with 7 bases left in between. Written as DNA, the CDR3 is TGCAGTGCTGGACAGACCTATAATTCACCCCTCCACTTT. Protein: CSAGQTYNSPLHF.

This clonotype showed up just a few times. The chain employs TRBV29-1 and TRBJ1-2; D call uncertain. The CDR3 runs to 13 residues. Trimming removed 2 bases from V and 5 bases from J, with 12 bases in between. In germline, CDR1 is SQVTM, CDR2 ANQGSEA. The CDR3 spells CSVERVRAYGYTF. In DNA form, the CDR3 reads TGCAGCGTTGAAAGGGTTAGGGCTTATGGCTACACCTTC.

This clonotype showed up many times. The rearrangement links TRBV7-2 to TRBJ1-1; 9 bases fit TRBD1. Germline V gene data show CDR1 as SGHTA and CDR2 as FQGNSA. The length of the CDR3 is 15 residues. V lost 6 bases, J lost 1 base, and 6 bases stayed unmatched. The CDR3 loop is CASRGQGRGNTEAFF. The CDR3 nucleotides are TGTGCCAGCAGGGGACAGGGAAGAGGGAACACTGAAGCTTTCTTT. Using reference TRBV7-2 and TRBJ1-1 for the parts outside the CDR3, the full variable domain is GAGVSQSPSNKVTEKGKDVELRCDPISGHTALYWYRQSLGQGLEFLIYFQGNSAPDKSGLPSDRFSAERTGGSVSTLTIQRTQQEDSAVYLCASRGQGRGNTEAFFGQGTRLTVV.

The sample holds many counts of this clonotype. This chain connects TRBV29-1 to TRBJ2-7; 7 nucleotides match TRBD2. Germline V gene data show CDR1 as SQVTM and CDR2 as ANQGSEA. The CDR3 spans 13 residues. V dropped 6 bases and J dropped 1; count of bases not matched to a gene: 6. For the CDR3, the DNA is TGCAGCGTGGGGGGGGGGAGGTCCTACGAGCAGTACTTC. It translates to CSVGGGRSYEQYF.

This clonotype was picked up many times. This chain's CDR3 is CSATRDVYNEQFF. The CDR3 region has the DNA TGCAGTGCTACGAGGGACGTCTACAATGAGCAGTTCTTC. V is TRBV20-1 and J is TRBJ2-1, with D tentatively TRBD1 or TRBD2 (5 bases each). This CDR3 has 13 residues. Germline CDR1 reads DFQATT; CDR2 reads SNEGSKA (reference sequence). V gave up 4 bases and J gave up 3 bases, with 10 bases separating them.

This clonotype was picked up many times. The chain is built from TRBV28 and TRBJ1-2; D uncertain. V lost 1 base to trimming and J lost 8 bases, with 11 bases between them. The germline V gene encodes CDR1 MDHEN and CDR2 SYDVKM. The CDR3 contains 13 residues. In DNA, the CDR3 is TGTGCCAGCAGTTTATTGGAGGCCCGGGGCTACACCTTC. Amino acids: CASSLLEARGYTF.

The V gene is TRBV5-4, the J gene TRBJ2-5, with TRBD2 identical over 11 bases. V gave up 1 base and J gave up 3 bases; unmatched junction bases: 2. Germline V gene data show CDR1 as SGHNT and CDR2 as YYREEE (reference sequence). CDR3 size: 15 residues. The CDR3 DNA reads TGTGCCAGCAGCTTGAGTAGCGGGAGGGAAGAGACCCAGTACTTC. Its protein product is CASSLSSGREETQYF. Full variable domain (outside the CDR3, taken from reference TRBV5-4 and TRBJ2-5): ETGVTQSPTHLIKTRGQQVTLRCSSQSGHNTVSWYQQALGQGPQFIFQYYREEENGRGNFPPRFSGLQFPNYSSELNVNALELDDSALYLCASSLSSGREETQYFGPGTRLLVL.

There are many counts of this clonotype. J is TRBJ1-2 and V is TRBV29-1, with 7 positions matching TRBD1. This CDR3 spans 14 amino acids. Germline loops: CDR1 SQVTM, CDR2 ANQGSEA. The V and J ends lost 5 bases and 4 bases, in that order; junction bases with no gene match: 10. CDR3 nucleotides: TGCAGCGTTCGGGACAGTGGAGTCGGCTATGGCTACACCTTC. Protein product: CSVRDSGVGYGYTF.

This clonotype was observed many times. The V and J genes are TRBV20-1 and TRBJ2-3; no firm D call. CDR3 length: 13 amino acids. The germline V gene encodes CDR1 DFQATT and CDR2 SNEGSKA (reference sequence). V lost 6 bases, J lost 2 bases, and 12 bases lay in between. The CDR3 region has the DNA TGCAGTGCCACCACAAGCGTCACAGATACGCAGTATTTT. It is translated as CSATTSVTDTQYF.

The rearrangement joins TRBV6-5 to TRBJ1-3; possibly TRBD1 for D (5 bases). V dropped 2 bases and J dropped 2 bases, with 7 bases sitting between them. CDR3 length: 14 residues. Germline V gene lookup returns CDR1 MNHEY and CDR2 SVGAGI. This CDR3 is CASSYGRAGNTIYF. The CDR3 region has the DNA TGTGCCAGCAGTTACGGCAGGGCTGGAAACACCATATATTTT.

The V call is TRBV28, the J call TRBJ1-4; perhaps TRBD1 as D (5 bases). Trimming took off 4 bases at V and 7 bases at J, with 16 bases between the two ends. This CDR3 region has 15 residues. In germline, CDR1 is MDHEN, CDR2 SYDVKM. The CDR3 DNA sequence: TGTGCCAGCAGTTCGGGGGATAGGTCCGGTGAAAAACTGTTTTTT. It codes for CASSSGDRSGEKLFF.

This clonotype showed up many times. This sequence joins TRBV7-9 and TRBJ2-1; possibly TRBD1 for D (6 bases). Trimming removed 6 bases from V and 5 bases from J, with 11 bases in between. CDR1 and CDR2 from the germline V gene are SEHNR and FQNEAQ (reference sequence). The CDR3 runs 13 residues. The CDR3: CASRRSGDNEQFF. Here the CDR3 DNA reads TGTGCCAGCAGGAGATCAGGGGACAATGAGCAGTTCTTC.

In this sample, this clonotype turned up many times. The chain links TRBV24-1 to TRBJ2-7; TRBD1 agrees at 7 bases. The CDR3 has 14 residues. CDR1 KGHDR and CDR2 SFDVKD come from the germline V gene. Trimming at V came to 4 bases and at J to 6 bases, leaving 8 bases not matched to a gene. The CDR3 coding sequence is TGTGCCACCAGTGACCTGACAGGGATAGGCGAGCAGTACTTC. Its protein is CATSDLTGIGEQYF.

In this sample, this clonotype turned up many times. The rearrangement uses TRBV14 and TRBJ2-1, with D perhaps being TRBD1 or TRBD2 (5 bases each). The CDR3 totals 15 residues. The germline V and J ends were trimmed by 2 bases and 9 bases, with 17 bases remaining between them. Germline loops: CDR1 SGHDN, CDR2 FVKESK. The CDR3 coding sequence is TGTGCCAGCAGCCAAACTGCCCTAGCCGGGACTGAGCAGTTCTTC. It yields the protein CASSQTALAGTEQFF.

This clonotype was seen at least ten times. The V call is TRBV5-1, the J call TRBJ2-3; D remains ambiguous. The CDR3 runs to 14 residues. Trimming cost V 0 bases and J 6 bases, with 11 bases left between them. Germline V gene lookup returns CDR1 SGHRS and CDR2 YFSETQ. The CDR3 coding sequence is TGCGCCAGCAGCTTGGGACACGTCCCGGATACGCAGTATTTT. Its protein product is CASSLGHVPDTQYF.

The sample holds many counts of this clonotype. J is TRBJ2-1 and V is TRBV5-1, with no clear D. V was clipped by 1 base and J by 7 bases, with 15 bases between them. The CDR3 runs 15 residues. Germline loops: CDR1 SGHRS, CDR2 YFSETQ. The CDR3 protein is CASSLRSGNWNEQFF. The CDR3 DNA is TGCGCCAGCAGCTTGCGGTCAGGTAATTGGAATGAGCAGTTCTTC.

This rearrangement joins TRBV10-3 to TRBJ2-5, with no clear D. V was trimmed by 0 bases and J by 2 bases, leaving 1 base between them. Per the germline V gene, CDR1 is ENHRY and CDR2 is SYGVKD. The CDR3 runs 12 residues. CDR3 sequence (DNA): TGTGCCATCAGTGAGTCTCAAGAGACCCAGTACTTC. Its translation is CAISESQETQYF.

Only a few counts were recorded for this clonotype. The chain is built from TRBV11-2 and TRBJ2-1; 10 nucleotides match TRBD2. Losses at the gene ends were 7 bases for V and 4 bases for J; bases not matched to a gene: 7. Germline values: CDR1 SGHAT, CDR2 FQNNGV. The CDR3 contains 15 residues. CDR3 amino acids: CASTLGLAVYNEQFF. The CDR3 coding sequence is TGTGCCAGCACCCTTGGACTAGCGGTTTACAATGAGCAGTTCTTC.

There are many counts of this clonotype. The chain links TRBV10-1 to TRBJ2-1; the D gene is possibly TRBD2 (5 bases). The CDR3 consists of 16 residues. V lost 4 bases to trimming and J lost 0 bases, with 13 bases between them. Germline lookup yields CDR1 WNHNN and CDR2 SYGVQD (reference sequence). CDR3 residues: CASSGVLGSSYNEQFF. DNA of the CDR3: TGCGCCAGCAGTGGGGTGCTTGGGAGCTCCTACAATGAGCAGTTCTTC.